The 22 T cell receptor beta chains below all came from one sample that was sequenced in a study of blood T cells in healthy people across ages. Through a sample-barcoded 5' primer and a J-beta primer mix, a second PCR was run for roughly 6 to 11 cycles. MiXCR, run by TCRdb on the 5' RACE reads, gives a single entry per CDR3 protein. The data contain roughly 2 million distinct CDR3 sequences, just under 50% of them singletons. The source material was blood. All receptors come from a woman in her thirties or forties in good health.

The chain is built from TRBV20-1 and TRBJ1-2, with D tentatively TRBD1 (6 bases). The CDR3 totals 14 residues. Per the germline V gene, CDR1 is DFQATT and CDR2 is SNEGSKA (reference sequence). Trimming shortened V by 0 bases and J by 5 bases, and 13 bases separated the two germline ends. The CDR3 loop is CSAREAGDPYGYTF. CDR3 DNA sequence: TGCAGTGCTAGAGAGGCAGGGGATCCATATGGCTACACCTTC.

The chain links TRBV29-1 to TRBJ2-7; 9 bases match TRBD1. In germline, CDR1 is SQVTM, CDR2 ANQGSEA. The CDR3 length is 14 residues. The ends lost 6 bases at V and 5 bases at J; junction bases unmatched: 11. CDR3 nucleotide sequence: TGCAGCGTCGTTTTGGGACAGGGAAACGACGAGCAGTACTTC. Translated: CSVVLGQGNDEQYF.

This clonotype has just a few counts. The CDR3 DNA sequence: TGTGCCAGCAGCTTAGTCGCCCTACTAGCGGGGGGTTCTGGGGCCAACGTCCTGACTTTC. It is translated as CASSLVALLAGGSGANVLTF. The chain couples TRBV7-2 to TRBJ2-6; 12 positions agree with TRBD2. From germline, CDR1 is SGHTA and CDR2 FQGNSA. The length of the CDR3 is 20 residues. V dropped 1 base and J dropped 1; count of bases not matched to a gene: 8.

There are many counts of this clonotype. The chain carries TRBV5-6 and TRBJ1-6, with 9 positions matching TRBD1. Germline trimming cut 5 bases from V and 7 bases from J; bases unmatched to any gene: 4. There are 14 residues in the CDR3. Germline assignment: CDR1 SGHDT and CDR2 YYEEEE. As DNA, the CDR3 is TGTGCCAGCAGTTGGACAGGGGACAATTCACCCCTCCACTTT. Its protein product is CASSWTGDNSPLHF.

This clonotype was detected once. V and J are TRBV20-1 and TRBJ2-3, with TRBD2 identical over 8 bases. The length of the CDR3 is 19 residues. The germline CDR1 and CDR2 sequences are DFQATT and SNEGSKA (reference sequence). The V segment lost 3 bases and the J segment 2 bases; nucleotides outside the gene matches: 19. CDR3: CSARPSPSSGSPTTDTQYF. CDR3 bases: TGCAGTGCTAGGCCATCCCCTTCTAGCGGGTCGCCAACCACAGATACGCAGTATTTT.

The chain links TRBV20-1 to TRBJ2-5; D ambiguous. CDR1 DFQATT and CDR2 SNEGSKA come from the germline V gene (reference sequence). The V and J ends lost 3 bases and 3 bases respectively, with 11 bases between them. CDR3 size: 13 residues. Here the CDR3 reads CSARGWTEETQYF. The CDR3 bases are TGCAGTGCTAGGGGCTGGACGGAAGAGACCCAGTACTTC.

The chain combines TRBV9 with TRBJ2-3; 9 bases align to TRBD2. The CDR3 totals 14 residues. Trimming cost V 0 bases and J 7 bases; bases outside gene matches: 3. Germline V lookup: CDR1 SGDLS, CDR2 YYNGEE. The CDR3 is CASSVASGANTQYF. The CDR3 DNA sequence: TGTGCCAGCAGCGTAGCTAGCGGGGCAAATACGCAGTATTTT.

V usage is TRBV5-1 and J usage is TRBJ1-2, with D unresolved. Germline loops: CDR1 SGHRS, CDR2 YFSETQ. V shed 4 bases and J shed 1 base, with 11 bases lying between them. The CDR3 is made up of 14 amino acids. CDR3 region: CASSPRSYNYGYTF. CDR3 coding DNA: TGCGCCAGCAGCCCCAGGAGTTATAACTATGGCTACACCTTC.

This chain connects TRBV28 to TRBJ2-2, with TRBD2 as a possible D gene (6 bases). V was trimmed by 3 bases and J by 2 bases, leaving 16 bases between them. The CDR3 length is 17 residues. From germline, CDR1 is MDHEN and CDR2 SYDVKM. CDR3 region: CASSFSMGGPNTGELFF. The CDR3 region has the DNA TGTGCCAGCAGTTTTTCAATGGGGGGACCTAACACCGGGGAGCTGTTTTTT.

In this sample, this clonotype turned up a few times. The rearrangement uses TRBV28 and TRBJ2-7, with a tentative D call TRBD2 (5 bases). The J call may be in error: the DNA end matches TRBJ2-5 better. The CDR3 is 13 residues long. Germline CDR1 reads MDHEN; CDR2 reads SYDVKM. The CDR3 sequence: CASSKPGKETQYF. The CDR3 DNA is TGTGCCAGTTCCAAACCGGGGAAAGAGACCCAGTACTTC.

V is TRBV24-1 and J is TRBJ2-3; the D gene is possibly TRBD2 (6 bases). Germline lookup yields CDR1 KGHDR and CDR2 SFDVKD. V was pared by 4 bases and J by 0 bases, with 10 bases between. The CDR3 consists of 15 residues. The CDR3 bases are TGTGCCACCAGTGACCGTAGCGGTAGCACAGATACGCAGTATTTT. Residues: CATSDRSGSTDTQYF.

In this sample, this clonotype turned up a few times. This rearrangement joins TRBV27 to TRBJ2-3; 10 positions agree with TRBD2. The CDR3 extends over 16 amino acids. V was pared by 5 bases and J by 3 bases, with 8 bases of the junction left unmatched. In germline, CDR1 is MNHEY, CDR2 SMNVEV (reference sequence). The DNA for the CDR3 is TGTGCCAGCAGTCTCTATAGCGGGAGGAGTACAGATACGCAGTATTTT. Amino acid sequence: CASSLYSGRSTDTQYF.

J is TRBJ2-5 and V is TRBV20-1, with D perhaps TRBD1 or TRBD2 (6 bases each). Matching the DNA end better, TRBJ2-7 makes the J call doubtful. Germline CDR1 and CDR2: DFQATT and SNEGSKA (reference sequence). The CDR3 has 12 amino acids. The CDR3 reads CSARGGANEQYF. The CDR3 nucleotides read TGCAGTGCTAGAGGGGGGGCGAACGAGCAGTACTTC.

This sequence joins TRBV29-1 and TRBJ1-4, with a weak D call TRBD1 (6 bases). Trimming stripped 6 bases from V and 7 bases from J, with 15 bases between. Looked up from germline, CDR1 is SQVTM and CDR2 is ANQGSEA. The CDR3 consists of 13 residues. CDR3 region: CSVRTALGEKLFF. CDR3 DNA: TGCAGCGTCCGGACAGCGCTAGGTGAAAAACTGTTTTTT.

This chain joins TRBV27 and TRBJ2-1; 8 nucleotides line up with TRBD2. CDR3 length: 14 residues. V trimming: 6 bases; J trimming: 8 bases; junction bases outside the gene matches: 9. Germline loops: CDR1 MNHEY, CDR2 SMNVEV (reference sequence). CDR3 nucleotides: TGTGCCAGCAGCACTCTAACCGGGGGGGATGAGCAGTTCTTC. It translates to CASSTLTGGDEQFF.

The J gene is TRBJ1-2, the V gene TRBV6-5; TRBD1 is a possible D gene (6 bases). The V end was cut by 6 bases, the J end by 8 bases, with 16 bases between. Germline V lookup: CDR1 MNHEY, CDR2 SVGAGI. The CDR3 runs to 13 residues. In nucleotides, the CDR3 is TGTGCCAGCAGCCGGGCAGGGGCAGGGGGCTACACCTTC. Protein: CASSRAGAGGYTF.

This chain links TRBV28 with TRBJ2-2; a possible D gene is TRBD2 (6 bases). The CDR3 length is 13 residues. Germline V gives CDR1 MDHEN, CDR2 SYDVKM. The CDR3, as DNA: TGTGCAGCGGGCGGTTCGGACACCGGGGAGCTGTTTTTT. Amino acid sequence: CAAGGSDTGELFF.

The V call is TRBV15, the J call TRBJ2-2; the match to TRBD2 covers 7 bases. This CDR3 has 15 amino acids. Germline V lookup: CDR1 LNHNV, CDR2 YYDKDF (reference sequence). V lost 3 bases to trimming and J lost 2 bases; unmatched junction nucleotides: 3. CDR3 nucleotides: TGTGCCACCAGCAGCGGGACTATCAACACCGGGGAGCTGTTTTTT. This codes for CATSSGTINTGELFF.

The chain carries TRBV9 and TRBJ2-5; TRBD1 matches 7 bases. The tail of the sequence fits TRBJ2-7 better, so the J call may be wrong. The length of the CDR3 is 14 residues. Germline CDR1 reads SGDLS; CDR2 reads YYNGEE. Here the CDR3 reads CASSVEVGGDEQYF. In nucleotides, the CDR3 is TGTGCCAGCAGCGTAGAGGTAGGGGGCGACGAGCAGTACTTC.

The rearrangement uses TRBV2 and TRBJ1-2; the match to TRBD1 covers 9 bases. Germline-derived CDR1 and CDR2 are SNHLY and FYNNEI. CDR3 size: 14 residues. With 7 bases clipped from V and 7 bases from J, the junction kept 10 bases outside the gene matches. The DNA of the CDR3 is TGTGCCAGCATGTACCATACAGGGGGCAGTGGCTACACCTTC. This encodes CASMYHTGGSGYTF.

The rearrangement links TRBV11-2 to TRBJ2-5; D gene unclear. The CDR3 loop spans 14 amino acids. V lost 0 bases and J lost 1, with 6 bases in between. Per germline, CDR1 SGHAT and CDR2 FQNNGV. The CDR3 protein is CASSLDNLQETQYF. In DNA, the CDR3 is TGTGCCAGCAGCTTAGATAATCTCCAAGAGACCCAGTACTTC.

This clonotype was observed a single time. The chain uses TRBV12-3 or TRBV12-4 and TRBJ1-2; unclear D gene. Between the trimmed V and J ends, which lost 5 bases and 4 bases, there was a span of 14 bases. This CDR3 is 14 amino acids long. Here the CDR3 reads CASSVVVQSYGYTF. DNA for the CDR3: TGTGCCAGCAGTGTGGTAGTGCAGAGCTATGGCTACACCTTC.